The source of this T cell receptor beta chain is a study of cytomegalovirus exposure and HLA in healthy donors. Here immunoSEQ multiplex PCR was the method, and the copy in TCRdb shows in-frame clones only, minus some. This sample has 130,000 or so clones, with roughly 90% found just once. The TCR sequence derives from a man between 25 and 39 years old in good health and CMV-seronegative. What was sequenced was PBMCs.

The CDR3 loop is CASSLRADRGRVGNYGYTF. CDR3 coding DNA: TGTGCCAGCAGCTTAAGGGCGGACAGGGGGCGCGTAGGCAACTATGGCTACACCTTC. The V and J genes are TRBV7-8 and TRBJ1-2; 11 bases align to TRBD1. The ends lost 2 bases at V and 2 bases at J; junction bases unmatched: 13. CDR1 and CDR2 from the germline V gene are SGHVS and FQNEAQ. The CDR3 has 19 residues.